The rows below give T cell receptor beta chains drawn from one sample of a study of blood T cell repertoires in COVID-19. Method: immunoSEQ multiplex PCR; TCRdb's copy keeps in-frame clones and lacks some. The repertoire holds roughly 80,000 clones, 70% to 85% seen once, with around 13% in the top ten. The source material was peripheral blood. These receptors all come from a human donor in a cohort sampled during active COVID-19. The CDR3 runs from the conserved cysteine through the conserved F or W. Fields, in order: CDR3 DNA, CDR3 protein, V gene, J gene, D gene, CDR3 length, clone size. D genes are given only for firm matches. The size of a clone is reported for some rows only, either as once, few or many, or as a class for expanded clones.

TGTGCCAGCAGTGATATTGAGGGGGCCACGCAGTATTTT	CASSDIEGATQYF	TRBV6-1	TRBJ2-3	TRBD1	13	-
TGTGCCAGCAGCTTACACCTAGAAAGCTCCTACGAGCAGTACTTC	CASSLHLESSYEQYF	TRBV9	TRBJ2-7	-	15	-
TGCGCCAGCAGCTTGGGTCAGGGGGGACTGAACACTGAAGCTTTCTTT	CASSLGQGGLNTEAFF	TRBV5-1	TRBJ1-1	TRBD1	16	-
TGTGCCAGCAGCCCTTGGACAGGGGCTGGCGTCGAGCAGTTCTTC	CASSPWTGAGVEQFF	TRBV9	TRBJ2-1	TRBD1	15	-
TGTGCCAGCAGCTTACTAGGGTTTGGGGCCAACGTCCTGACTTTC	CASSLLGFGANVLTF	TRBV5-6	TRBJ2-6	-	15	-
TGTGCCAGCAGCAAAACAAGTAGCGGCTCCTACAATGAGCAGTTCTTC	CASSKTSSGSYNEQFF	TRBV7-3	TRBJ2-1	-	16	few
TGTGCCAGCAGTTCCTCCCTGACAGGGGGACACTATGGCTACACCTTC	CASSSSLTGGHYGYTF	TRBV27	TRBJ1-2	TRBD1	16	-
TGTGCCAGTAGTATAGACAGGGGGACAGATACGCAGTATTTT	CASSIDRGTDTQYF	TRBV19	TRBJ2-3	TRBD1	14	-
TGTGCCACCAGTGACAGCAGGGGATTTCCACAAGAGACCCAGTACTTC	CATSDSRGFPQETQYF	TRBV24-1	TRBJ2-5	-	16	-
TGTGCCAGCAGCCATACTAGCGGGGCCCATTCCTACGAGCAGTACTTC	CASSHTSGAHSYEQYF	TRBV3-1/TRBV3-2	TRBJ2-7	TRBD2	16	-
TGCGCCAGCAGCTGGGGGCCGGGGAGGGTCATGAACACTGAAGCTTTCTTT	CASSWGPGRVMNTEAFF	TRBV5-1	TRBJ1-1	-	17	-
TGCGCCAGCAGCTACAGCGGGGGGATCTACGAGCAGTACTTC	CASSYSGGIYEQYF	TRBV5-1	TRBJ2-7	TRBD2	14	-
TGTGCCAGCCGGGGGGGTTCATTAGATACGCAGTATTTT	CASRGGSLDTQYF	TRBV19	TRBJ2-3	TRBD2	13	-
TGTGCCAGCAGATCACACCGGGACAGCCTCTATGGCTACACCTTC	CASRSHRDSLYGYTF	TRBV6-5	TRBJ1-2	TRBD1	15	-
TGTGCCACCAGCAGACGGGGACAGAACACTGAAGCTTTCTTT	CATSRRGQNTEAFF	TRBV15	TRBJ1-1	-	14	-
TGTGCCAGCAGCGCCCCCCCGTCGTGGACAGGCACCGGGGAGCTGTTTTTT	CASSAPPSWTGTGELFF	TRBV9	TRBJ2-2	TRBD1	17	-
TGTGCCAGCAGTGAACGGTTGGGGCCGAATCAGCCCCAGCATTTT	CASSERLGPNQPQHF	TRBV2	TRBJ1-5	-	15	-
TGTGCCAGCAGCGTTGGGACAGTTGAAGCTTTCTTT	CASSVGTVEAFF	TRBV5-8	TRBJ1-1	TRBD1	12	-
TGCGCCAGCGGGCCGACCGCAGGGGTTAACACTGAAGCTTTCTTT	CASGPTAGVNTEAFF	TRBV5-1	TRBJ1-1	-	15	once
TGTGCCAGCAGCGGAGGCTCCTATAATTCACCCCTCCACTTT	CASSGGSYNSPLHF	TRBV9	TRBJ1-6	-	14	-
TGTGCCAGCAGCCCGAACTGGAACACCGGGGAGCTGTTTTTT	CASSPNWNTGELFF	TRBV7-2	TRBJ2-2	-	14	-
TGTGCCAGCAGCCAAGATAAGTTTTCTAGCGGGGGTAGAAATACGCAGTATTTT	CASSQDKFSSGGRNTQYF	TRBV3-1/TRBV3-2	TRBJ2-3	TRBD2	18	-
TGTGCCAGCAGCCTAACCCGGGACAGGGACCAAGCTTTCTTT	CASSLTRDRDQAFF	TRBV7-2	TRBJ1-1	TRBD1	14	-
TGTGCCAGCAGTTTCTCTCACCGGAATGAGCAGTTCTTC	CASSFSHRNEQFF	TRBV27	TRBJ2-1	-	13	-
TGTGCCATCAGTCCGGGACAGAATACGCAGTATTTT	CAISPGQNTQYF	TRBV10-3	TRBJ2-3	TRBD1	12	-
TGTGCCAGCAGCCCGAGCGAGGGCTCCTATAATTCACCCCTCCACTTT	CASSPSEGSYNSPLHF	TRBV4-2	TRBJ1-6	-	16	-
TGTGCCAGCAGCTCCCCGGACAGGGATTATAATTCACCCCTCCACTTT	CASSSPDRDYNSPLHF	TRBV5-6	TRBJ1-6	TRBD1	16	-
TGCGCCAGCAGCTCACGGGAGGGGTACGAGCAGTACTTC	CASSSREGYEQYF	TRBV4-1	TRBJ2-7	TRBD2	13	-
TGCGCCAGCAGCCAAGGGACAGTGAGCAATCAGCCCCAGCATTTT	CASSQGTVSNQPQHF	TRBV4-1	TRBJ1-5	-	15	few
TGTGCCAGCAGCTTAGCGAGGGGAAACACCATATATTTT	CASSLARGNTIYF	TRBV7-9	TRBJ1-3	-	13	once
TGCAGCGTTGAAGATCTGGGGGGGATAAATTCCTACGAGCAGTACTTC	CSVEDLGGINSYEQYF	TRBV29-1	TRBJ2-7	TRBD2	16	-
TGTGCCAGCAGTGCCCCCTCGGGACAGGAATACGAGCAGTACTTC	CASSAPSGQEYEQYF	TRBV2	TRBJ2-7	TRBD1	15	-
TGCGCCAGCAGTGAGTCGAGGTTGCGGGGGACCCAGTACTTC	CASSESRLRGTQYF	TRBV10-2	TRBJ2-5	-	14	-